Listed below are T cell receptor beta chains from one sample, sequenced in a study of blood T cell repertoires in COVID-19. Profiling relied on immunoSEQ multiplex PCR, and the TCRdb table lists in-frame clones only, not all of them. The sample comprises hundreds of thousands of clones, around nine tenths of which are singletons, and roughly a tenth rests with the top ten. Material for sequencing was PBMCs or T cells enriched from blood (not recorded which). The receptors come from a woman aged 40 to 50 who had recovered from COVID-19. Both conserved end residues are part of each CDR3. D genes are given only for firm matches. Not every row has a clone size; where given, it reads once, few, many or a size class.

clone_size	v_call	j_call	d_call	cdr3_aa	cdr3_nt
.	TRBV28	TRBJ2-3	TRBD1	CASSRSTGQADTQYF	TGTGCCAGCAGCCGTTCGACAGGGCAGGCAGATACGCAGTATTTT
once	TRBV7-9	TRBJ2-7	.	CASSFGGYYEQYF	TGTGCCAGCAGCTTCGGCGGTTACTACGAGCAGTACTTC
.	TRBV11-1	TRBJ1-1	.	CASSLGFSSTEAFF	TGTGCCAGCAGCTTAGGTTTCAGTTCCACTGAAGCTTTCTTT
.	TRBV7-3	TRBJ1-1	.	CASSISENTEAFF	TGTGCCAGCAGCATCAGTGAGAACACTGAAGCTTTCTTT
.	TRBV9	TRBJ2-5	TRBD2	CASSASGRSIGETQYF	TGTGCCAGCAGCGCTAGCGGGAGGAGTATCGGGGAGACCCAGTACTTC
.	TRBV27	TRBJ2-7	.	CASSYGETYEQYF	TGTGCCAGCAGTTACGGGGAAACCTACGAGCAGTACTTC
.	TRBV5-1	TRBJ2-1	TRBD2	CASAKGAGGNGGEQFF	TGCGCCAGCGCAAAAGGGGCGGGAGGAAATGGGGGTGAGCAGTTCTTC
once	TRBV6-5	TRBJ2-1	TRBD2	CASSYSLSSGRALF	TGTGCCAGCAGTTACTCCCTATCTAGCGGGAGGGCCCTCTTC
.	TRBV7-2	TRBJ2-2	TRBD2	CASSLATSGSTGELFF	TGTGCCAGCAGCTTAGCGACTAGCGGGAGTACCGGGGAGCTGTTTTTT
.	TRBV7-2	TRBJ2-1	.	CASSLGRGEQFF	TGTGCCAGCAGCTTAGGTCGGGGTGAGCAGTTCTTC
.	TRBV27	TRBJ2-7	.	CASRSGVSYEQYF	TGTGCCAGCAGGTCAGGGGTTTCCTACGAGCAGTACTTC
.	TRBV27	TRBJ2-6	.	CASSHADQGANVLTF	TGTGCCAGCTCCCACGCGGATCAAGGGGCCAACGTCCTGACTTTC
.	TRBV4-3	TRBJ2-1	.	CASSQDQAGSYNEQFF	TGCGCCAGCAGCCAAGATCAGGCAGGAAGCTACAATGAGCAGTTCTTC
.	TRBV2	TRBJ1-1	.	CASGTGFLAFF	TGTGCCAGCGGAACAGGATTCTTAGCTTTCTTT
.	TRBV9	TRBJ2-2	TRBD2	CASSGGLAANTGELFF	TGTGCCAGCAGCGGAGGACTAGCGGCGAACACCGGGGAGCTGTTTTTT
.	TRBV21-1	TRBJ2-7	.	CASSPTARATYEQYF	TGTGCCAGCAGCCCCACCGCGAGGGCAACCTACGAGCAGTACTTC
.	TRBV11-3	TRBJ1-6	.	CASSKDGGSNSPLHF	TGTGCCAGCAGCAAAGACGGGGGGAGCAATTCACCCCTCCACTTT
.	TRBV7-9	TRBJ1-1	TRBD1	CASSSDRATEAFF	TGTGCCAGCAGCAGCGACAGGGCCACTGAAGCTTTCTTT
.	TRBV10-1	TRBJ2-7	.	CASSEGGGDGEQYF	TGCGCCAGCAGTGAAGGCGGAGGGGACGGCGAGCAGTACTTC
.	TRBV24-1	TRBJ2-7	.	CATSDLEQVSYEQYF	TGTGCCACCAGTGATCTCGAACAGGTTTCCTACGAGCAGTACTTC
once	TRBV29-1	TRBJ2-3	.	CSVGYEDTQYF	TGCAGCGTTGGGTATGAGGATACGCAGTATTTT
.	TRBV9	TRBJ2-7	.	CASSVGVASSYEQYF	TGTGCCAGCAGCGTAGGCGTAGCGTCTTCCTACGAGCAGTACTTC
.	TRBV9	TRBJ2-1	.	CASSVAGENNEQFF	TGTGCCAGCAGCGTAGCAGGGGAAAACAATGAGCAGTTCTTC
.	TRBV11-3	TRBJ2-1	.	CASSFEGQFF	TGTGCCAGCAGCTTTGAGGGGCAGTTCTTC
.	TRBV27	TRBJ2-5	TRBD2	CASSWTSSMGETQYF	TGTGCCAGCAGTTGGACTAGCTCTATGGGAGAGACCCAGTACTTC
once	TRBV28	TRBJ1-5	.	CASSHQQGDNQPQHF	TGTGCCAGCAGTCACCAACAGGGAGACAATCAGCCCCAGCATTTT
.	TRBV7-9	TRBJ2-7	TRBD1	CASRGRTGLSYEQYF	TGTGCCAGCAGAGGCCGGACAGGGCTGTCCTACGAGCAGTACTTC
.	TRBV12-5	TRBJ2-1	.	CASGLRRNEQFF	TGTGCTAGTGGTTTGAGGAGGAATGAGCAGTTCTTC
.	TRBV9	TRBJ2-1	.	CASSVRGGSSSSYNEQFF	TGTGCCAGCAGCGTAAGGGGGGGGAGTTCGAGCTCCTACAATGAGCAGTTCTTC
once	TRBV28	TRBJ2-1	.	CASTSTRDSRREQFF	TGTGCCAGCACTTCAACTCGTGATTCTAGAAGGGAGCAGTTCTTC
.	TRBV28	TRBJ2-7	.	CASRTSGSLYEQYF	TGTGCCAGCAGGACCTCGGGGTCCCTCTACGAGCAGTACTTC
.	TRBV18	TRBJ2-1	TRBD2	CASSPPLRRGGGNEQFF	TGTGCCAGCTCACCACCTCTCCGGCGGGGGGGCGGCAATGAGCAGTTCTTC
.	TRBV2	TRBJ1-1	.	CASSNRTQGGFWAFF	TGTGCCAGCAGTAACCGGACACAGGGCGGATTCTGGGCTTTCTTT
once	TRBV11-1	TRBJ2-1	TRBD1	CASSLGDRGVNEQFF	TGTGCCAGCAGCTTAGGGGACAGGGGGGTGAATGAGCAGTTCTTC
.	TRBV6-2/TRBV6-3	TRBJ2-5	.	CASSLDKRETQYF	TGTGCCAGCAGTTTGGACAAACGAGAGACCCAGTACTTC
.	TRBV6-4	TRBJ2-2	TRBD1	CASTGQGGVTGELFF	TGTGCCAGCACCGGACAGGGAGGTGTCACCGGGGAGCTGTTTTTT
once	TRBV27	TRBJ2-7	TRBD1	CASSFPGQGAREQYF	TGTGCCAGCAGTTTCCCGGGACAGGGGGCGCGGGAGCAGTACTTC
.	TRBV10-1	TRBJ2-1	.	CASSERFGEQFF	TGCGCCAGCAGTGAGCGGTTCGGGGAGCAGTTCTTC
.	TRBV24-1	TRBJ1-5	.	CATSEGASNQPQHF	TGTGCCACCAGTGAGGGGGCTAGCAATCAGCCCCAGCATTTT
.	TRBV6-2/TRBV6-3	TRBJ2-7	.	CASSSPLYEQYF	TGTGCCAGCAGTTCCCCCCTCTACGAGCAGTACTTC
.	TRBV3-1/TRBV3-2	TRBJ2-7	TRBD2	CASSLAGGQYEQYF	TGTGCCAGCAGCCTAGCGGGAGGCCAATACGAGCAGTACTTC
.	TRBV21-1	TRBJ2-7	.	CASSRLVERGYEQYF	TGTGCCAGCAGTAGGCTCGTTGAGAGGGGGTACGAGCAGTACTTC
.	TRBV7-2	TRBJ1-1	.	CASSWGPARGNTEAFF	TGTGCCAGCAGCTGGGGTCCCGCCAGGGGGAACACTGAAGCTTTCTTT
.	TRBV11-3	TRBJ2-1	TRBD2	CASSSPRSSGRALNEQFF	TGTGCCAGCAGCTCCCCAAGGTCCAGCGGGAGGGCCTTAAATGAGCAGTTCTTC
.	TRBV18	TRBJ2-7	TRBD2	CASSPYRAGGTYEQYF	TGTGCCAGCTCACCTTACCGAGCGGGAGGGACCTACGAGCAGTACTTC
.	TRBV3-1/TRBV3-2	TRBJ1-3	.	CASSLRESGNTIYF	TGTGCCAGCAGCCTCCGGGAATCGGGAAACACCATATATTTT
.	TRBV27	TRBJ1-3	TRBD1	CASKPLPGTGSGNTIYF	TGTGCCAGCAAACCCCTTCCCGGGACAGGCTCTGGAAACACCATATATTTT
.	TRBV5-1	TRBJ2-7	TRBD2	CASSLSLAGADQYF	TGCGCCAGCAGCTTGTCACTAGCGGGAGCTGACCAGTACTTC
.	TRBV15	TRBJ2-1	.	CATSSQTGSAPREQFF	TGTGCCACCAGCTCCCAGACGGGTTCAGCGCCCCGAGAGCAGTTCTTC
.	TRBV7-8	TRBJ1-1	.	CASSLLWGGGNTEAFF	TGTGCCAGCAGCTTACTTTGGGGAGGAGGCAACACTGAAGCTTTCTTT
once	TRBV2	TRBJ2-5	TRBD2	CASSIGGGPETQYF	TGTGCCAGCAGTATCGGGGGGGGGCCGGAGACCCAGTACTTC
.	TRBV7-8	TRBJ2-2	TRBD2	CASSLAPGGWGGELFF	TGTGCCAGCAGCTTAGCGCCGGGAGGCTGGGGCGGGGAGCTGTTTTTT
few	TRBV5-6	TRBJ1-2	TRBD1	CASSLNRGGYGYTF	TGTGCCAGCAGTTTAAACAGGGGGGGCTATGGCTACACCTTC
.	TRBV2	TRBJ1-3	.	CASSLGQTDSGNTIYF	TGTGCCAGCAGCCTAGGACAGACCGACTCTGGAAACACCATATATTTT